These T cell receptor beta chains were read from a single sample in a study of T cell changes during pregnancy in multiple sclerosis. TCRdb's table, derived via immunoSEQ multiplex PCR, lists solely in-frame clones and lacks some. The top ten hold approximately 2.4% of the sample, which has fewer than 85,000 clones, 94% seen once. The material sequenced was peripheral blood, taken in the third trimester of pregnancy. The receptor set was obtained from a female donor with multiple sclerosis, enrolled in a pregnancy study. The CDR3 runs from the conserved cysteine through the conserved F or W. Fields, in order: V gene, D gene, clone size, J gene, CDR3 protein, CDR3 DNA. D genes are given only for firm matches. Size tells how often a clone was seen (once, few, many) or the class of an expanded clone, and some rows leave it out.

V gene: TRBV19; D gene: TRBD2; clone size: .; J gene: TRBJ2-1; CDR3 protein: CASRASGGYNEQFF; CDR3 DNA: TGTGCCAGTAGAGCTAGCGGGGGATACAATGAGCAGTTCTTC
V gene: TRBV5-6; D gene: .; clone size: .; J gene: TRBJ2-3; CDR3 protein: CASSQGGPDTQYF; CDR3 DNA: TGTGCCAGCAGCCAGGGTGGGCCAGATACGCAGTATTTT
V gene: TRBV5-1; D gene: TRBD2; clone size: .; J gene: TRBJ2-3; CDR3 protein: CASSLSSGGSTDTQYF; CDR3 DNA: TGCGCCAGCAGCTTGTCTAGCGGGGGGAGCACAGATACGCAGTATTTT
V gene: TRBV29-1; D gene: .; clone size: .; J gene: TRBJ2-7; CDR3 protein: CSVTSSSRLGQYF; CDR3 DNA: TGCAGCGTCACTAGCTCCTCGAGACTTGGGCAGTACTTC
V gene: TRBV6-1; D gene: .; clone size: .; J gene: TRBJ1-1; CDR3 protein: CASRRGTEAFF; CDR3 DNA: TGTGCCAGCAGGCGGGGCACTGAAGCTTTCTTT
V gene: TRBV9; D gene: TRBD2; clone size: .; J gene: TRBJ2-3; CDR3 protein: CASSAPAGGGASDTQYF; CDR3 DNA: TGTGCCAGCAGCGCTCCCGCGGGCGGGGGGGCGTCAGATACGCAGTATTTT
V gene: TRBV15; D gene: .; clone size: .; J gene: TRBJ2-5; CDR3 protein: CATSRDYGETQYF; CDR3 DNA: TGTGCCACCAGCAGAGATTACGGGGAGACCCAGTACTTC
V gene: TRBV6-1; D gene: .; clone size: .; J gene: TRBJ2-7; CDR3 protein: CASTRLYSYEQYF; CDR3 DNA: TGTGCCAGCACCCGACTTTATTCCTACGAGCAGTACTTC
V gene: TRBV7-2; D gene: .; clone size: .; J gene: TRBJ2-7; CDR3 protein: CASSLIQGLHEQYF; CDR3 DNA: TGTGCCAGCAGCTTGATACAGGGTCTTCACGAGCAGTACTTC
V gene: TRBV7-9; D gene: TRBD1; clone size: .; J gene: TRBJ1-4; CDR3 protein: CASSSPGDRGDEKLFF; CDR3 DNA: TGTGCCAGCAGCTCACCCGGGGACAGGGGCGATGAAAAACTGTTTTTT
V gene: TRBV10-1; D gene: .; clone size: .; J gene: TRBJ2-5; CDR3 protein: CASSGTSPETQYF; CDR3 DNA: TGCGCCAGCAGTGGAACTAGCCCGGAGACCCAGTACTTC
V gene: TRBV7-6; D gene: TRBD1; clone size: once; J gene: TRBJ1-3; CDR3 protein: CASSLQGDAGNTIYF; CDR3 DNA: TGTGCCAGCAGCCTCCAGGGGGATGCTGGAAACACCATATATTTT
V gene: TRBV9; D gene: TRBD2; clone size: .; J gene: TRBJ2-3; CDR3 protein: CASSVESRLAGSTDTQYF; CDR3 DNA: TGTGCCAGCAGCGTAGAGTCCCGACTAGCGGGGAGCACAGATACGCAGTATTTT
V gene: TRBV6-1; D gene: TRBD1; clone size: .; J gene: TRBJ2-1; CDR3 protein: CASSVPGQGGNEQFF; CDR3 DNA: TGTGCCAGCAGTGTCCCGGGACAGGGAGGCAATGAGCAGTTCTTC
V gene: TRBV7-9; D gene: .; clone size: .; J gene: TRBJ2-5; CDR3 protein: CASSFGRVTNQETQYF; CDR3 DNA: TGTGCCAGCAGCTTCGGGCGGGTTACCAACCAAGAGACCCAGTACTTC
V gene: TRBV7-6; D gene: .; clone size: .; J gene: TRBJ1-3; CDR3 protein: CASRGTDSGRYGNTIYF; CDR3 DNA: TGTGCCAGTCGCGGAACCGACAGCGGGCGATACGGAAACACCATATATTTT
V gene: TRBV30; D gene: .; clone size: .; J gene: TRBJ1-2; CDR3 protein: CAWRSGGDGYTF; CDR3 DNA: TGTGCCTGGAGATCTGGCGGGGATGGCTACACCTTC
V gene: TRBV4-1; D gene: .; clone size: once; J gene: TRBJ1-1; CDR3 protein: CASRGLLLNTEAFF; CDR3 DNA: TGCGCCAGCAGGGGCCTCTTATTGAACACTGAAGCTTTCTTT
V gene: TRBV7-9; D gene: TRBD1; clone size: .; J gene: TRBJ1-5; CDR3 protein: CASSLGGTVSQPQHF; CDR3 DNA: TGTGCCAGCAGCTTAGGTGGGACAGTATCCCAGCCCCAGCATTTT
V gene: TRBV7-3; D gene: TRBD2; clone size: once; J gene: TRBJ2-2; CDR3 protein: CASSRGDGELFF; CDR3 DNA: TGTGCCAGCAGTCGGGGGGACGGGGAGCTGTTTTTT
V gene: TRBV15; D gene: TRBD2; clone size: .; J gene: TRBJ2-7; CDR3 protein: CATSRGLASLNPYEQYF; CDR3 DNA: TGTGCCACCAGCAGAGGACTAGCCTCACTAAACCCCTACGAGCAGTACTTC
V gene: TRBV19; D gene: .; clone size: .; J gene: TRBJ2-1; CDR3 protein: CASWGLTGGTNNEQFF; CDR3 DNA: TGTGCCAGCTGGGGTTTAACCGGAGGTACAAACAATGAGCAGTTCTTC
V gene: TRBV2; D gene: .; clone size: .; J gene: TRBJ2-1; CDR3 protein: CASSVVVYNEQFF; CDR3 DNA: TGTGCCAGCAGTGTGGTAGTCTACAATGAGCAGTTCTTC
V gene: TRBV7-2; D gene: .; clone size: .; J gene: TRBJ2-2; CDR3 protein: CATRGNTGELFF; CDR3 DNA: TGTGCCACCCGGGGGAACACCGGGGAGCTGTTTTTT
V gene: TRBV7-8; D gene: TRBD2; clone size: .; J gene: TRBJ2-1; CDR3 protein: CASSLAISGGAGEQFF; CDR3 DNA: TGTGCCAGCAGCTTAGCCATAAGCGGGGGGGCAGGTGAGCAGTTCTTC
V gene: TRBV13; D gene: .; clone size: .; J gene: TRBJ2-1; CDR3 protein: CASSLGLSGGPQDGEQFF; CDR3 DNA: TGTGCCAGCAGCTTAGGCCTTAGTGGAGGTCCCCAGGACGGTGAGCAGTTCTTC
V gene: TRBV5-1; D gene: TRBD2; clone size: .; J gene: TRBJ2-7; CDR3 protein: CASSFSGGSYEQYF; CDR3 DNA: TGCGCCAGCAGCTTTTCGGGGGGCTCCTACGAGCAGTACTTC
V gene: TRBV11-2; D gene: TRBD2; clone size: .; J gene: TRBJ2-3; CDR3 protein: CASSLDGAGGLGDTQYF; CDR3 DNA: TGTGCCAGCAGCTTAGACGGGGCGGGGGGGCTTGGAGATACGCAGTATTTT
V gene: TRBV15; D gene: .; clone size: once; J gene: TRBJ1-1; CDR3 protein: CATSRGRGPEAFF; CDR3 DNA: TGTGCCACCAGCAGAGGCCGCGGGCCTGAAGCTTTCTTT
V gene: TRBV6-5; D gene: .; clone size: .; J gene: TRBJ1-1; CDR3 protein: CASTKRGITEAFF; CDR3 DNA: TGTGCCAGCACCAAAAGGGGGATTACTGAAGCTTTCTTT
V gene: TRBV6-1; D gene: TRBD1; clone size: .; J gene: TRBJ2-7; CDR3 protein: CASSPGTGGGYEQYF; CDR3 DNA: TGTGCCAGCAGCCCAGGGACAGGGGGAGGCTACGAGCAGTACTTC
V gene: TRBV5-4; D gene: .; clone size: .; J gene: TRBJ1-3; CDR3 protein: CASSLDRNTIYF; CDR3 DNA: TGTGCCAGCAGCTTGGATCGGAACACCATATATTTT
V gene: TRBV9; D gene: TRBD1; clone size: .; J gene: TRBJ2-3; CDR3 protein: CASSPRDRGLNTQYF; CDR3 DNA: TGTGCCAGCAGCCCCCGGGACAGGGGGTTAAATACGCAGTATTTT
V gene: TRBV6-4; D gene: .; clone size: few; J gene: TRBJ1-5; CDR3 protein: CASSEVGGNQPQHF; CDR3 DNA: TGTGCCAGCAGTGAAGTCGGAGGCAATCAGCCCCAGCATTTT
V gene: TRBV15; D gene: .; clone size: .; J gene: TRBJ2-3; CDR3 protein: CATSRDPGPDGVNTQYF; CDR3 DNA: TGTGCCACCAGCAGAGACCCCGGACCGGACGGGGTGAATACGCAGTATTTT
V gene: TRBV7-9; D gene: .; clone size: .; J gene: TRBJ2-5; CDR3 protein: CASRAYQETQYF; CDR3 DNA: TGTGCCAGCCGAGCCTACCAAGAGACCCAGTACTTC
V gene: TRBV18; D gene: TRBD1; clone size: .; J gene: TRBJ2-7; CDR3 protein: CASSRPGTGYYEQYF; CDR3 DNA: TGTGCCAGCTCACGACCCGGGACAGGATACTACGAGCAGTACTTC
V gene: TRBV4-2; D gene: .; clone size: .; J gene: TRBJ2-3; CDR3 protein: CASSPRQVGSTDTQYF; CDR3 DNA: TGTGCCAGCAGCCCTAGACAGGTCGGAAGCACAGATACGCAGTATTTT
V gene: TRBV27; D gene: .; clone size: .; J gene: TRBJ1-1; CDR3 protein: CASSSRTDMNTEAFF; CDR3 DNA: TGTGCCAGCAGTTCACGGACAGACATGAACACTGAAGCTTTCTTT
V gene: TRBV7-9; D gene: .; clone size: .; J gene: TRBJ2-2; CDR3 protein: CASTPTPNTGELFF; CDR3 DNA: TGTGCCAGCACCCCAACTCCGAACACCGGGGAGCTGTTTTTT
V gene: TRBV9; D gene: .; clone size: .; J gene: TRBJ2-7; CDR3 protein: CASSVDGDLGARYF; CDR3 DNA: TGTGCCAGCAGCGTAGATGGCGATTTGGGAGCCCGGTACTTC
V gene: TRBV11-1; D gene: .; clone size: .; J gene: TRBJ2-1; CDR3 protein: CASSLARGGGRHEQFF; CDR3 DNA: TGTGCCAGCAGCTTAGCGCGAGGCGGGGGCAGACATGAGCAGTTCTTC
V gene: TRBV27; D gene: .; clone size: .; J gene: TRBJ1-1; CDR3 protein: CASSFEGEAFF; CDR3 DNA: TGTGCCAGCAGTTTTGAGGGTGAAGCTTTCTTT
V gene: TRBV5-1; D gene: .; clone size: .; J gene: TRBJ2-2; CDR3 protein: CASSHTQQSSGELFF; CDR3 DNA: TGCGCCAGCAGTCACACACAACAGAGCTCCGGGGAGCTGTTTTTT
V gene: TRBV5-4; D gene: TRBD1; clone size: .; J gene: TRBJ2-7; CDR3 protein: CASSSTGTAISEQYF; CDR3 DNA: TGTGCCAGCAGCTCGACAGGGACCGCAATCTCCGAGCAGTACTTC
V gene: TRBV6-1; D gene: .; clone size: .; J gene: TRBJ2-7; CDR3 protein: CASTRRQAPGYEQYF; CDR3 DNA: TGTGCCAGCACTCGCCGTCAGGCCCCGGGATACGAGCAGTACTTC
V gene: TRBV7-8; D gene: TRBD1; clone size: .; J gene: TRBJ1-5; CDR3 protein: CASSPGQAGQPQHF; CDR3 DNA: TGTGCCAGCAGCCCTGGACAGGCGGGCCAGCCCCAGCATTTT
V gene: TRBV29-1; D gene: TRBD1; clone size: .; J gene: TRBJ2-7; CDR3 protein: CSVGVTGAANEQYF; CDR3 DNA: TGCAGCGTTGGGGTGACAGGGGCCGCAAACGAGCAGTACTTC
V gene: TRBV4-2; D gene: TRBD1; clone size: .; J gene: TRBJ2-3; CDR3 protein: CASSQSTGSTDTQYF; CDR3 DNA: TGTGCCAGCAGCCAGTCGACAGGGAGCACAGATACGCAGTATTTT
V gene: TRBV19; D gene: TRBD1; clone size: .; J gene: TRBJ1-2; CDR3 protein: CASSTPPGQGIRDYGYTF; CDR3 DNA: TGTGCCAGTAGTACGCCCCCGGGACAGGGGATTCGGGACTATGGCTACACCTTC
V gene: TRBV6-5; D gene: TRBD1; clone size: .; J gene: TRBJ2-2; CDR3 protein: CASSYSRDRETGELFF; CDR3 DNA: TGTGCCAGCAGTTACTCGAGGGACAGGGAAACCGGGGAGCTGTTTTTT
V gene: TRBV9; D gene: TRBD2; clone size: .; J gene: TRBJ2-5; CDR3 protein: CASSAEALAGQETQYF; CDR3 DNA: TGTGCCAGCAGCGCAGAGGCGCTAGCGGGGCAAGAGACCCAGTACTTC
V gene: TRBV5-1; D gene: TRBD2; clone size: .; J gene: TRBJ2-3; CDR3 protein: CASTTGTSGGVFTDTQYF; CDR3 DNA: TGCGCCAGCACCACCGGGACTAGCGGGGGAGTATTCACAGATACGCAGTATTTT